The 11 T cell receptor beta chains below were found in one sample sequenced in a study of blood T cell repertoires in COVID-19. Only in-frame clones appear in the TCRdb table, and some are missing; sequencing was by immunoSEQ multiplex PCR. The sample shows 45,000 to 60,000 clones, roughly 80% of them seen only once. The sequenced sample was peripheral blood. These receptor sequences come from a woman of 80 years or more with acute or convalescent COVID-19.

The chain is built from TRBV5-8 and TRBJ1-4; tentative D call: TRBD1 (6 bases). CDR3 size: 13 residues. Looked up from germline, CDR1 is SGHTS and CDR2 is YDEGEE. Trimming took 2 bases from V and 5 from J, leaving 7 bases between them. CDR3 amino acids: CASSLRGNEKLFF. CDR3 sequence (DNA): TGTGCCAGCAGCTTAAGGGGGAATGAAAAACTGTTTTTT. The full variable domain, with the rest looked up from reference TRBV5-8 and TRBJ1-4, is EAGVTQSPTHLIKTRGQQATLRCSPISGHTSVYWYQQALGLGLQFLLWYDEGEERNRGNFPPRFSGRQFPNYSSELNVNALELEDSALYLCASSLRGNEKLFFGSGTQLSVL.

The rearrangement uses TRBV6-1 and TRBJ2-3; 8 bases agree with TRBD2. The germline CDR1 and CDR2 sequences are MNHNS and SASEGT. V was pared by 2 bases and J by 0 bases, with 13 bases of the junction left unmatched. CDR3 length: 19 amino acids. The CDR3 is CASSEWFGSGAHSTDTQYF. CDR3 DNA: TGTGCCAGCAGTGAATGGTTTGGTAGCGGGGCTCATAGCACAGATACGCAGTATTTT.

The sample holds a few counts of this clone. The chain couples TRBV7-8 to TRBJ1-5, with 7 bases aligning to TRBD1. The CDR3 has 13 residues. Germline V CDR1 and CDR2: SGHVS, FQNEAQ. V shed 4 bases and J 4 bases; nucleotides not matched to a gene: 1. CDR3 residues: CASSSQGNQPQHF. CDR3 nucleotides: TGTGCCAGCAGCTCACAGGGGAATCAGCCCCAGCATTTT.

V and J are TRBV5-4 and TRBJ2-7; a possible D gene is TRBD1 (5 bases). The ends were cut back, 4 bases at V and 2 bases at J, with 10 bases in the middle. The CDR3 length is 13 residues. Germline V gene lookup returns CDR1 SGHNT and CDR2 YYREEE (reference sequence). This chain's CDR3 is CASSPTGTYEQYF. Here the CDR3 DNA reads TGTGCCAGCAGCCCAACAGGAACCTACGAGCAGTACTTC. The full variable domain, in which reference TRBV5-4 and TRBJ2-7 provide the parts outside the CDR3, is ETGVTQSPTHLIKTRGQQVTLRCSSQSGHNTVSWYQQALGQGPQFIFQYYREEENGRGNFPPRFSGLQFPNYSSELNVNALELDDSALYLCASSPTGTYEQYFGPGTRLTVT.

The rearrangement links TRBV7-9 to TRBJ2-7; D is ambiguous. Deletions cut 6 bases from V and 3 bases from J, with 15 bases between. The germline V gene encodes CDR1 SEHNR and CDR2 FQNEAQ (reference sequence). The CDR3 sequence is 14 residues long. CDR3 in amino acids: CASSFREADYEQYF. The CDR3 nucleotides read TGTGCCAGCAGTTTTAGAGAGGCAGACTACGAGCAGTACTTC.

The chain links TRBV9 to TRBJ2-4; D is possibly TRBD2 (5 bases). Trimming took off 0 bases at V and 6 bases at J, with 10 bases between the two ends. Germline V gives CDR1 SGDLS, CDR2 YYNGEE. This CDR3 region has 14 residues. The CDR3 region has the DNA TGTGCCAGCAGCGTAGAGTCCCGGGGAAACATTCAGTACTTC. The encoded protein is CASSVESRGNIQYF.

The J gene is TRBJ1-6, the V gene TRBV3-1 (or the pseudogene TRBV3-2), with TRBD1 matching over 7 bases. CDR1 LGHDT and CDR2 YNNKEL come from the germline V gene (reference sequence). V lost 3 bases to trimming and J lost 7 bases; unmatched junction nucleotides: 9. The CDR3 is made up of 16 amino acids. The CDR3 nucleotides read TGTGCCAGCAGCCAGGCAGACAGGGCATTCAATTCACCCCTCCACTTT. Translation: CASSQADRAFNSPLHF.

V is TRBV19 and J is TRBJ2-2, with 8 nucleotides matching TRBD2. V was clipped by 1 base and J by 7 bases; unmatched bases: 5. The CDR3 spans 15 residues. The germline V gene has CDR1 LNHDA and CDR2 SQIVND (reference sequence). In DNA form, the CDR3 reads TGTGCCAGTAGTATAGCGACTAGCGTAGTCGGGGAGCTGTTTTTT. Its translation is CASSIATSVVGELFF.

The chain couples TRBV19 to TRBJ1-4, with TRBD1 matching over 8 bases. CDR3 length: 13 amino acids. Germline V gene sequence: CDR1 LNHDA, CDR2 SQIVND (reference sequence). V gave up 6 bases and J gave up 10 bases; unmatched junction bases: 7. The CDR3 here is CASRSGQGRKLFF. Here the CDR3 DNA reads TGTGCCAGTAGATCAGGACAGGGACGAAAACTGTTTTTT. The full variable domain, with the rest looked up from reference TRBV19 and TRBJ1-4, is DGGITQSPKYLFRKEGQNVTLSCEQNLNHDAMYWYRQDPGQGLRLIYYSQIVNDFQKGDIAEGYSVSREKKESFPLTVTSAQKNPTAFYLCASRSGQGRKLFFGSGTQLSVL.

The sample holds a few counts of this clone. The J gene is TRBJ2-1, the V gene TRBV14; D gene uncertain. The CDR3 totals 13 residues. The ends were cut back, 3 bases at V and 9 bases at J, with 12 bases in the middle. Germline V CDR1 and CDR2: SGHDN, FVKESK. The CDR3 sequence: CASSQFLGSEQFF. The CDR3 nucleotides are TGTGCCAGCAGCCAGTTCCTCGGTTCTGAGCAGTTCTTC. Full variable domain (remainder filled in from reference TRBV14 and TRBJ2-1): EAGVTQFPSHSVIEKGQTVTLRCDPISGHDNLYWYRRVMGKEIKFLLHFVKESKQDESGMPNNRFLAERTGGTYSTLKVQPAELEDSGVYFCASSQFLGSEQFFGPGTRLTVL.

J is TRBJ2-2 and V is TRBV19; D is unclear. Germline CDR1 is LNHDA and CDR2 is SQIVND (reference sequence). The CDR3 runs to 13 residues. The V gene lost 7 bases and the J gene lost 1 base, with 7 bases spanning the gap. CDR3 in amino acids: CASNGGNTGELFF. DNA of the CDR3: TGTGCCAGTAATGGCGGGAACACCGGGGAGCTGTTTTTT.